Shown below are 10 T cell receptor beta chains from a single sample sequenced in a study of early stage breast cancer tumors. Clones were sequenced by immunoSEQ multiplex PCR, and TCRdb holds only the in-frame ones, with some missing. The sample holds around 51,000 clones, roughly 73% seen once. The sequenced material came from blood. The receptors were gathered from a person aged 40 to 49 with breast cancer.

The V gene is TRBV14, the J gene TRBJ2-2; D unresolved. The CDR3 runs 13 residues. The V gene lost 0 bases and the J gene lost 7 bases, with 6 bases spanning the gap. CDR1 SGHDN and CDR2 FVKESK come from the germline V gene. Here the CDR3 DNA reads TGTGCCAGCAGCCAAGATGTAGACGGGGAGCTGTTTTTT. Translated: CASSQDVDGELFF.

DNA of the CDR3: TGTGCCAGCAGCTTAGAATTGACAGCCGAGGGGGATGGCTACACCTTC. Residues: CASSLELTAEGDGYTF. The rearrangement uses TRBV7-8 and TRBJ1-2; TRBD1 is a possible D gene (6 bases). CDR1 and CDR2 (germline): SGHVS, FQNEAQ. This CDR3 region has 16 residues. V was cut by 1 base and J by 6 bases, with 18 bases left in between. Combining the CDR3 with reference TRBV7-8 and TRBJ1-2 gives the whole variable domain GAGVSQSPRYKVAKRGQDVALRCDPISGHVSLFWYQQALGQGPEFLTYFQNEAQLDKSGLPSDRFFAERPEGSVSTLKIQRTQQEDSAVYLCASSLELTAEGDGYTFGSGTRLTVV.

The CDR3 region is CASSPIQGAYGYTF. CDR3 nucleotide sequence: TGCGCCAGCAGCCCGATACAGGGGGCCTATGGCTACACCTTC. V gene TRBV5-1 combines with J gene TRBJ1-2, with 9 positions matching TRBD1. V dropped 4 bases and J dropped 4; count of bases not matched to a gene: 5. CDR3 size: 14 residues. In germline, CDR1 is SGHRS, CDR2 YFSETQ.

CDR3 region: CASSLGSGTGNTIYF. CDR3 coding DNA: TGTGCCAGCAGCTTGGGGTCAGGGACTGGAAACACCATATATTTT. The chain has TRBV5-4 and TRBJ1-3; TRBD1 might be the D (5 bases). CDR3 size: 15 residues. Germline CDR1 is SGHNT and CDR2 is YYREEE (reference sequence). The germline V and J ends were trimmed by 0 bases and 2 bases, with 9 bases remaining between them.

V gene TRBV6-5 combines with J gene TRBJ2-7, with D tentatively TRBD1 (6 bases). Germline CDR1 MNHEY, CDR2 SVGAGI. This CDR3 is 15 amino acids long. The germline V and J ends were trimmed by 1 base and 2 bases, with 12 bases remaining between them. Written as DNA, the CDR3 is TGTGCCAGCAGTTACTTGGGGACACCCCCCTACGAGCAGTACTTC. As protein: CASSYLGTPPYEQYF.

The chain carries TRBV19 and TRBJ2-7, with D hard to call. CDR1 is LNHDA and CDR2 is SQIVND in the germline V gene (reference sequence). There are 10 residues in the CDR3. The V end lost 7 bases, the J end lost 7 bases, and 8 bases lay between the germline ends. CDR3 residues: CASITSEQYF. The CDR3 DNA follows: TGTGCCAGTATCACCTCTGAGCAGTACTTC.

The rearrangement links TRBV7-8 to TRBJ2-7, with 12 bases lining up with TRBD2. With V trimmed by 6 bases and J by 0 bases, 3 bases remained unmatched. Germline V gene sequence: CDR1 SGHVS, CDR2 FQNEAQ. This CDR3 is built from 15 residues. As DNA, the CDR3 is TGTGCCAGCAGAGAGACTAGCGGGAGCTCCTACGAGCAGTACTTC. It translates to CASRETSGSSYEQYF.

The chain recombines TRBV2 with TRBJ2-3; the D is unclear. The CDR3 loop spans 10 amino acids. CDR1 SNHLY and CDR2 FYNNEI come from the germline V gene. Deletions cut 5 bases from V and 5 bases from J, with 2 bases between. This CDR3 is CASSIDTQYF. In DNA, the CDR3 is TGTGCCAGCAGTATAGATACGCAGTATTTT.

This clone appeared a few times. The rearrangement uses TRBV9 and TRBJ1-2; 11 nucleotides agree with TRBD1. This CDR3 has 17 amino acids. CDR1 SGDLS and CDR2 YYNGEE come from the germline V gene. The J segment lost 0 bases and the V segment lost 3 bases, leaving 7 bases of the junction unmatched. CDR3 protein: CASSAGPGQGANYGYTF. The CDR3 nucleotides read TGTGCCAGCAGCGCGGGCCCGGGACAGGGGGCTAACTATGGCTACACCTTC.

This sequence joins TRBV5-1 and TRBJ2-7; 7 bases align to TRBD1. With 2 bases clipped from V and 0 bases from J, the junction kept 2 bases outside the gene matches. The germline V gene encodes CDR1 SGHRS and CDR2 YFSETQ. The CDR3 has 14 amino acids. CDR3 region: CASSLGQASYEQYF. CDR3 bases: TGCGCCAGCAGCTTAGGACAGGCCTCCTACGAGCAGTACTTC.